This passage covers 10 T cell receptor beta chains from one sample sequenced in a study of shared clonotypes between healthy human individuals. The repertoire was sequenced with immunoSEQ multiplex PCR; TCRdb's copy has only in-frame clones and lacks some. The table records around 690,000 clones, 90% of them present only once. What was sequenced was memory CD8+ T cells from PBMCs. Noted subset: CD45RO+ cells pooled with CCR7-negative TemRA cells. These receptor sequences come from a man aged 18 to 29 in good health. Some clones in this sample may be carry-over from other donors' samples.

The genes are TRBV19 and TRBJ2-2, with 10 bases fitting TRBD1. CDR1 LNHDA and CDR2 SQIVND come from the germline V gene (reference sequence). CDR3 length: 15 residues. Trimming took 7 bases from V and 7 from J; bases not matched to a gene: 9. CDR3 amino acids: CASTMTGGGIGELFF. DNA for the CDR3: TGTGCCAGTACCATGACAGGGGGCGGGATCGGGGAGCTGTTTTTT.

This rearrangement joins TRBV10-3 to TRBJ2-1; D tentatively fits TRBD1 or TRBD2 (6 bases each). Trimming took 4 bases from V and 0 from J, leaving 13 bases between them. This CDR3 has 16 amino acids. Germline-derived CDR1 and CDR2 are ENHRY and SYGVKD. The CDR3 sequence is CAISVGGPSSYNEQFF. CDR3 sequence (DNA): TGTGCCATCAGTGTAGGGGGGCCAAGCTCCTACAATGAGCAGTTCTTC.

This chain connects TRBV4-2 to TRBJ2-2; D ambiguous. The CDR3 extends over 13 amino acids. Germline V lookup: CDR1 LGHNA, CDR2 YNFKEQ. The V end was cut by 5 bases, the J end by 1 base, with 5 bases between. The chain's CDR3 is CASSGRNTGELFF. The CDR3 bases are TGTGCCAGCAGCGGAAGGAACACCGGGGAGCTGTTTTTT.

This rearrangement joins TRBV11-2 to TRBJ2-3; D gene uncertain. The CDR3 covers 15 residues. Germline V lookup: CDR1 SGHAT, CDR2 FQNNGV. V was cut by 1 base and J by 1 base, with 9 bases left in between. CDR3 sequence: CASSLVLGRTDTQYF. The CDR3 region has the DNA TGTGCCAGCAGCTTAGTTCTGGGTCGCACAGATACGCAGTATTTT. The whole variable domain, remainder taken from reference TRBV11-2 and TRBJ2-3, is EAGVAQSPRYKIIEKRQSVAFWCNPISGHATLYWYQQILGQGPKLLIQFQNNGVVDDSQLPKDRFSAERLKGVDSTLKIQPAKLEDSAVYLCASSLVLGRTDTQYFGPGTRLTVL.

The chain carries TRBV5-1 and TRBJ2-1; 15 nucleotides align to TRBD2. Trimming cost V 5 bases and J 4 bases; bases outside gene matches: 10. The CDR3 sequence is 18 residues long. Germline assignment: CDR1 SGHRS and CDR2 YFSETQ. The CDR3 spells CASSIGLAGGPGYNEQFF. The CDR3 coding sequence is TGCGCCAGCAGTATAGGACTAGCGGGAGGGCCGGGATACAATGAGCAGTTCTTC.

This chain uses TRBV4-3 with TRBJ2-1; D is unresolved. CDR1 LGHNA and CDR2 YSLEER come from the germline V gene. V was pared by 0 bases and J by 0 bases, with 9 bases between. The CDR3 consists of 16 residues. The CDR3 DNA is TGCGCCAGCAGCCAAGATGTCAAGAGCTCCTACAATGAGCAGTTCTTC. Residues: CASSQDVKSSYNEQFF.

This CDR3 is CASSLGEGRFNEQFF. CDR3 sequence (DNA): TGTGCCAGCAGCCTCGGGGAGGGGCGATTCAATGAGCAGTTCTTC. This chain links TRBV7-7 with TRBJ2-1, with 7 bases matching TRBD2. The CDR3 contains 15 residues. Germline loops: CDR1 SSHAT, CDR2 FNYEAQ (reference sequence). Trimming removed 5 bases from V and 6 bases from J; junction bases left unmatched: 10.

The chain is built from TRBV11-2 and TRBJ1-1; D not resolved. The V gene's germline CDR1 is SGHAT and CDR2 FQNNGV. The V gene lost 5 bases and the J gene lost 3 bases, with 10 bases spanning the gap. This CDR3 is built from 13 residues. For the CDR3, the DNA is TGTGCCAGCAGCCCCTCAGGAGACACTGAAGCTTTCTTT. Its protein product is CASSPSGDTEAFF.

CDR3 region: CAWSSGSGINEQYF. CDR3 in DNA: TGTGCCTGGAGTTCTGGTAGCGGGATCAACGAGCAGTACTTC. The chain joins TRBV30 to TRBJ2-7; 8 bases fit TRBD2. The length of the CDR3 is 14 residues. Per the germline V gene, CDR1 is GTSNPN and CDR2 is SVGIG (reference sequence). Unmatched junction bases numbered 8, after V lost 2 bases and J lost 5 bases.

This chain uses TRBV5-1 with TRBJ2-2; D unclear. Trimming shortened V by 0 bases and J by 4 bases, and 13 bases separated the two germline ends. The germline V gene encodes CDR1 SGHRS and CDR2 YFSETQ. CDR3 length equals 16 residues. The CDR3 reads CASSLGPGSRTGELFF. For the CDR3, the DNA is TGCGCCAGCAGCTTGGGTCCGGGTTCACGCACCGGGGAGCTGTTTTTT.